The source of this TCR beta chain is a study of shared clonotypes between healthy human individuals. For the study at large: Three plates each covered CD4 naive and memory; CD8 naive two, CD8 memory one.

Germline-derived CDR1 and CDR2 are LNHDA and SQIVND (reference sequence). V was cut by 3 bases and J by 2 bases, with 11 bases left in between. The CDR3 spans 15 residues. General study findings and limits: The four-donor shared clonotypes exceeded non-shared clonotypes in generation probability, with non-shared ones scoring lower. On the whole, naive subsets had larger estimated richness than memory subsets had.

Here immunoSEQ multiplex PCR was the method, and the copy in TCRdb shows in-frame clones only, minus some. Here the sample spans about 1,800,000 clones, about 95% being singletons. CD45RO-negative cells were positively selected for CCR7, leaving out terminally differentiated effector memory CD45RA+ cells. In this sample, this clone turned up once. No antigen is known for it. At the DNA level, this CDR3 is encoded by other sequences in the same sample as well. Material for sequencing was naive CD8+ T cells sorted from blood. The TCR comes from a young man in good health. V usage is TRBV19 and J usage is TRBJ1-5; D remains ambiguous. CDR3 in amino acids: CASSIDPGGNQPQHF. In nucleotides, the CDR3 is TGTGCCAGTAGTATCGACCCAGGAGGCAATCAGCCCCAGCATTTT.